A single sample gave rise to the 24 T cell receptor beta chains below, sequenced in a study of T cell repertoires in cytomegalovirus infection. The antigens for these receptors are not known. A single record per CDR3 protein comes from TCRdb applying MiXCR to the reads. The data show under 500,000 distinct CDR3 sequences, roughly 43% seen once. The starting material was cultured PBMCs, obtained from culture after CMV antigen stimulation. These receptor sequences come from a human donor in good health (CMV status not recorded). Some clones in this sample may be carry-over from other donors' samples.

This clonotype was detected a few times. The chain is built from TRBV7-6 and TRBJ1-1; the D gene is possibly TRBD1 (5 bases). This CDR3 contains 13 residues. Between the trimmed V and J ends, which lost 3 bases and 6 bases, there was a span of 11 bases. Germline CDR1 SGHVS, CDR2 FNYEAQ. The DNA for the CDR3 is TGTGCCAGCAGCTTTAAGGGGATGGCTGAAGCTTTCTTT. Translation gives CASSFKGMAEAFF.

The genes are TRBV6-6 and TRBJ2-3, with 14 bases that match TRBD2. Trimming cost V 5 bases and J 2 bases; bases outside gene matches: 6. The CDR3 has 17 residues. From germline, CDR1 is MNHNY and CDR2 SVGAGI (reference sequence). The CDR3 here is CASSPGTSGGNTDTQYF. CDR3 sequence (DNA): TGTGCCAGCAGTCCCGGGACTAGCGGGGGCAACACAGATACGCAGTATTTT.

This clonotype was detected only once. V and J are TRBV7-9 and TRBJ2-7; 9 bases line up with TRBD2. Per the germline V gene, CDR1 is SEHNR and CDR2 is FQNEAQ (reference sequence). V shed 2 bases, J shed 5 bases, and the junction held 13 bases outside the gene matches. The CDR3 runs 17 residues. The chain's CDR3 is CASSLCLGGRACHEQYF. The CDR3 DNA sequence: TGTGCCAGCAGCTTATGTTTAGGCGGGAGGGCCTGCCACGAGCAGTACTTC.

This clonotype occurred a few times. The rearrangement links TRBV5-4 to TRBJ2-5, with a weak D call TRBD2 (7 bases). Germline loops: CDR1 SGHNT, CDR2 YYREEE (reference sequence). Trimming removed 4 bases from V and 5 bases from J, with 21 bases in between. The CDR3 runs to 16 residues. CDR3 bases: TGTGCCAGCAGCACCTCGGGGGGCCCGATATGGGAGACCCAGTACTTC. Amino acids: CASSTSGGPIWETQYF.

V usage is TRBV6-5 and J usage is TRBJ1-2; D is perhaps TRBD1 (6 bases). The CDR3 contains 14 residues. Germline CDR1 and CDR2: MNHEY and SVGAGI. V was trimmed by 7 bases and J by 4 bases, leaving 16 bases between them. CDR3 bases: TGTGCCAGCACCATAGACAGGAATCGCTATGGCTACACCTTC. It translates to CASTIDRNRYGYTF.

V is TRBV20-1 and J is TRBJ2-5; 12 positions match TRBD2. V dropped 3 bases and J dropped 4; count of bases not matched to a gene: 6. Germline lookup yields CDR1 DFQATT and CDR2 SNEGSKA (reference sequence). This CDR3 contains 15 residues. The CDR3 DNA reads TGCAGTGCTAGCCCCTCTAGCGGGGGGGCAGAGACCCAGTACTTC. This sequence encodes CSASPSSGGAETQYF.

This chain uses TRBV6-2 or TRBV6-3 with TRBJ2-2; tentatively, D is TRBD1 or TRBD2 (5 bases each). CDR3 length: 14 amino acids. Germline values: CDR1 MNHEY, CDR2 SVGEGT. V shed 6 bases and J shed 4 bases, with 12 bases lying between them. In nucleotides, the CDR3 is TGTGCCAGCAGCCGGGGCCGGGGCACCGGGGAGCTGTTTTTT. Its protein product is CASSRGRGTGELFF.

This clonotype appeared a few times. The V call is TRBV7-2, the J call TRBJ1-2; no reliable D call. V lost 4 bases and J lost 0, with 6 bases in between. This CDR3 comprises 13 residues. Looked up from germline, CDR1 is SGHTA and CDR2 is FQGNSA. The CDR3 sequence is CASSYSANYGYTF. In DNA form, the CDR3 reads TGTGCCAGCAGCTATTCAGCTAACTATGGCTACACCTTC.

In this sample, this clonotype turned up once. This chain uses TRBV5-4 with TRBJ2-5, with 10 bases that match TRBD2. V lost 3 bases and J lost 0; bases outside the gene matches: 8. This CDR3 is 17 amino acids long. Germline-derived CDR1 and CDR2 are SGHNT and YYREEE (reference sequence). CDR3 protein: CASSSRSGGAYQETQYF. Here the CDR3 DNA reads TGTGCCAGCAGCTCCCGGAGCGGGGGGGCGTACCAAGAGACCCAGTACTTC.

CDR3 nucleotides: TGTGCCAGCAGCAAACAAATGGGGGGGAATGGGGAGACCCAGTACTTC. Amino acids: CASSKQMGGNGETQYF. The V gene is TRBV7-2, the J gene TRBJ2-5; the match to TRBD2 covers 7 bases. Germline assignment: CDR1 SGHTA and CDR2 FQGNSA. This CDR3 has 16 residues. V shed 5 bases, J shed 5 bases, and the junction held 14 bases outside the gene matches. The full variable domain, completed using reference TRBV7-2 and TRBJ2-5, is GAGVSQSPSNKVTEKGKDVELRCDPISGHTALYWYRQSLGQGLEFLIYFQGNSAPDKSGLPSDRFSAERTGGSVSTLTIQRTQQEDSAVYLCASSKQMGGNGETQYFGPGTRLLVL.

This clonotype was counted between two and nine times. This chain links TRBV11-3 with TRBJ2-2; 8 nucleotides match TRBD1. The CDR3 has 17 amino acids. Germline V gene sequence: CDR1 SGHNT, CDR2 YENEEA. V shed 5 bases and J 2 bases; nucleotides not matched to a gene: 10. This chain's CDR3 is CASSPGRQGQNTGELFF. The CDR3 DNA sequence: TGTGCCAGCAGCCCTGGGAGACAGGGGCAAAACACCGGGGAGCTGTTTTTT.

This clonotype was detected only once. The V and J genes are TRBV3-1 and TRBJ1-6, with D unresolved. Germline CDR1 LGHDT, CDR2 YNNKEL (reference sequence). The CDR3 is 12 amino acids. V lost 6 bases to trimming and J lost 9 bases, with 9 bases between them. CDR3 sequence reads: CASSPGSSPLHF. CDR3 coding DNA: TGTGCCAGCAGTCCAGGCAGTTCACCCCTCCACTTT.

The chain links TRBV12-3 or TRBV12-4 to TRBJ2-1; 7 bases are a match to TRBD2. The CDR3 consists of 15 residues. V lost 7 bases to trimming and J lost 7 bases; unmatched junction nucleotides: 13. CDR3 in DNA: TGTGCCAGCACTTCCCACCTGGCGGGGGTAAATGAGCAGTTCTTC. The encoded protein is CASTSHLAGVNEQFF.

The chain has TRBV7-2 and TRBJ1-5; maybe TRBD1 (5 bases). Germline CDR1 SGHTA, CDR2 FQGNSA. The ends were cut back, 1 base at V and 6 bases at J, with 16 bases in the middle. CDR3 length equals 16 residues. CDR3 protein: CASSLGRPGRGQPQHF. CDR3 DNA sequence: TGTGCCAGCAGCTTAGGAAGGCCAGGGAGGGGTCAGCCCCAGCATTTT.

This clonotype appeared a few times. The chain joins TRBV19 to TRBJ2-1; 8 bases agree with TRBD2. The V gene's germline CDR1 is LNHDA and CDR2 SQIVND (reference sequence). The V and J ends lost 4 bases and 7 bases, in that order; junction bases with no gene match: 12. The CDR3 has 16 residues. CDR3 region: CASSNGRSGRWNEQFF. The DNA for the CDR3 is TGTGCCAGTAGTAATGGGCGGAGCGGGAGATGGAATGAGCAGTTCTTC.

This chain uses TRBV12-3 or TRBV12-4 with TRBJ1-3; 9 nucleotides agree with TRBD1. After removal of 6 bases from V and 2 bases from J, the junction contained 5 bases not matched to a gene. This CDR3 is built from 15 residues. CDR3 sequence (DNA): TGTGCCAGCAGCCCCCGGGACAGGGCTGGAAACACCATATATTTT. Amino acid sequence: CASSPRDRAGNTIYF.

This chain connects TRBV7-2 to TRBJ2-7; D is perhaps TRBD1 (5 bases). This CDR3 spans 14 amino acids. Germline CDR1 reads SGHTA; CDR2 reads FQGNSA. Trimming pared 5 bases from V and 2 bases from J, leaving 13 bases between. The CDR3 is CASSPEAGPYEQYF. The CDR3 bases are TGTGCCAGCAGCCCAGAGGCAGGGCCCTACGAGCAGTACTTC.

In this sample, this clonotype turned up a few times. The CDR3 spells CASSSLSVWNTEAFF. CDR3 nucleotide sequence: TGTGCCAGCAGCTCCCTGTCGGTTTGGAACACTGAAGCTTTCTTT. The rearrangement joins TRBV7-2 to TRBJ1-1; no reliable D call. Trimming took off 4 bases at V and 1 base at J, with 13 bases between the two ends. Germline V gene sequence: CDR1 SGHTA, CDR2 FQGNSA. CDR3 length: 15 residues.

This clonotype has more than one count but fewer than ten. The gene calls are TRBV12-3 or TRBV12-4 and TRBJ2-1; D possibly uses TRBD1 or TRBD2 (5 bases each). The germline V and J ends were trimmed by 7 bases and 2 bases, with 12 bases remaining between them. The CDR3 is 14 amino acids. The CDR3 DNA reads TGTGCCAGCACCGCCGGGACCCCCTACAATGAGCAGTTCTTC. This sequence encodes CASTAGTPYNEQFF.

This clonotype was observed a handful of times. The chain uses TRBV2 and TRBJ2-6, with TRBD1 as a possible D gene (5 bases). Germline V CDR1 and CDR2: SNHLY, FYNNEI. The CDR3 runs 16 residues. Trimming removed 8 bases from V and 0 bases from J, with 14 bases in between. In DNA form, the CDR3 reads TGTGCCAGCTTGGCCAGGGCCCCCTCTGGGGCCAACGTCCTGACTTTC. This translates into CASLARAPSGANVLTF. Drawing the rest from reference TRBV2 and TRBJ2-6, the complete variable domain is EPEVTQTPSHQVTQMGQEVILRCVPISNHLYFYWYRQILGQKVEFLVSFYNNEISEKSEIFDDQFSVERPDGSNFTLKIRSTKLEDSAMYFCASLARAPSGANVLTFGAGSRLTVL.

The V call is TRBV7-8, the J call TRBJ2-2; D possibly corresponds to TRBD1 (6 bases). The CDR3 loop spans 15 amino acids. V lost 5 bases and J lost 5, with 15 bases in between. Germline V gene sequence: CDR1 SGHVS, CDR2 FQNEAQ. The chain's CDR3 is CASSGGGGRTGELFF. The CDR3 DNA reads TGTGCCAGCAGCGGAGGTGGGGGCCGAACCGGGGAGCTGTTTTTT. Full variable domain (rest looked up from reference TRBV7-8 and TRBJ2-2): GAGVSQSPRYKVAKRGQDVALRCDPISGHVSLFWYQQALGQGPEFLTYFQNEAQLDKSGLPSDRFFAERPEGSVSTLKIQRTQQEDSAVYLCASSGGGGRTGELFFGEGSRLTVL.

V gene TRBV6-1 combines with J gene TRBJ2-3; D possibly corresponds to TRBD2 (5 bases). The V end lost 3 bases, the J end lost 0 bases, and 10 bases lay between the germline ends. Germline V lookup: CDR1 MNHNS, CDR2 SASEGT. This CDR3 region has 15 residues. The CDR3 sequence: CASSDGGFSTDTQYF. For the CDR3, the DNA is TGTGCCAGCAGTGACGGCGGGTTTAGCACAGATACGCAGTATTTT.

The chain has TRBV12-3 or TRBV12-4 and TRBJ2-5; D is possibly TRBD1 (6 bases). V lost 5 bases, J lost 1 base, and 11 bases lay in between. The CDR3 runs to 14 residues. In DNA form, the CDR3 reads TGTGCCAGCAGTCCGATGACAGGCCAAGAGACCCAGTACTTC. Translation: CASSPMTGQETQYF.

This rearrangement joins TRBV4-1 to TRBJ2-1; possible D gene TRBD2, 6 bases. The V and J ends lost 1 base and 6 bases respectively, with 13 bases between them. CDR3 length: 15 amino acids. From germline, CDR1 is MGHRA and CDR2 YSYEKL. The CDR3 reads CASSQVVAGGNEQFF. The CDR3, as DNA: TGCGCCAGCAGCCAAGTGGTAGCCGGGGGCAATGAGCAGTTCTTC.